The TCR beta chain under discussion was sequenced for a study of vaccination and CD4 T cells after COVID-19. As for treatment: roughly 10-day PBMC culture with coronavirus spike peptide pools or control peptides (ViraFEST assay). Sequenced with the Oncomine TCR Beta short-read assay was DNA taken from cultured CD4+ T cells. MiXCR, applied by TCRdb to the PCR reads, yields one record per CDR3 protein. The table lists 15,000 to 20,000 distinct CDR3 sequences, 45% to 65% of them singletons. Concerning this clonotype: Its antigen is undetermined.

The germline V gene encodes CDR1 MNHNS and CDR2 SASEGT. The V and J ends lost 6 bases and 1 base, in that order; junction bases with no gene match: 10. The CDR3 totals 16 residues. The V call is TRBV6-1, the J call TRBJ2-7; 9 bases fit TRBD2. The starting material was CD4+ T cells from blood, cultured in vitro, obtained before SARS-CoV-2 vaccination. This TCR was sampled from a human donor who had recovered from COVID-19. In DNA, the CDR3 is TGTGCCAGCAGCCCCCTCAGTCTAGCGGGGTCCTACGAGCAGTACTTC. Translation gives CASSPLSLAGSYEQYF.